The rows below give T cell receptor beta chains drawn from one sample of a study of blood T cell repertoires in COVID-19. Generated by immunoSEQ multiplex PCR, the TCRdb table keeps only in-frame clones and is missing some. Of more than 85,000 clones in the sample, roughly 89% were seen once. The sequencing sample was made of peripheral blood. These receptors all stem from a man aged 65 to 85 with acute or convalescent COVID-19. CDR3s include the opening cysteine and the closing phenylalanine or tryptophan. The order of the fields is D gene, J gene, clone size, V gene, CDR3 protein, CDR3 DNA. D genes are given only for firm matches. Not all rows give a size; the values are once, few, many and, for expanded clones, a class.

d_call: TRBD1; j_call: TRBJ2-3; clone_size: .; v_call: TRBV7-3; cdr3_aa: CASSPSGTALTDTQYF; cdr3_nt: TGTGCCAGCAGCCCCTCCGGGACAGCCCTCACAGATACGCAGTATTTT
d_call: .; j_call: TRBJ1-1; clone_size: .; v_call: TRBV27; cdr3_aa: CASSLKKGTEAFF; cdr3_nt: TGTGCCAGCAGTTTAAAGAAGGGGACTGAAGCTTTCTTT
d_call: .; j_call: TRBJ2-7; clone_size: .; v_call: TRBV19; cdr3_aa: CASSITGYETYEQYF; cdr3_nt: TGTGCCAGTAGTATCACAGGGTATGAGACCTACGAGCAGTACTTC
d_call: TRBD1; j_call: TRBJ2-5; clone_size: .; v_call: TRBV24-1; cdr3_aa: CATSAVAGQAQETQYF; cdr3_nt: TGTGCCACCAGTGCTGTAGCAGGACAGGCGCAAGAGACCCAGTACTTC
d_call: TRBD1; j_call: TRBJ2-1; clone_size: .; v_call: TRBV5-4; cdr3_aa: CASSAPGTGIHEQFF; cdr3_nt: TGTGCCAGCAGCGCCCCCGGGACAGGGATTCATGAGCAGTTCTTC
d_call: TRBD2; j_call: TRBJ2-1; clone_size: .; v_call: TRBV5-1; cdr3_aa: CASSSAGTRDNEQFF; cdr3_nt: TGCGCCAGCAGCTCCGCCGGGACTAGAGACAATGAGCAGTTCTTC
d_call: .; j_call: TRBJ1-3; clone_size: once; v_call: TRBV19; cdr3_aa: CASTRDSGNTIYF; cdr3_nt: TGTGCCTCTACCCGGGACTCCGGAAACACCATATATTTT
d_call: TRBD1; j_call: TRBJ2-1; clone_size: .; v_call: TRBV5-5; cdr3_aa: CASRLPGQTLNEQFF; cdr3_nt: TGTGCCAGCAGACTTCCGGGACAGACCCTCAATGAGCAGTTCTTC
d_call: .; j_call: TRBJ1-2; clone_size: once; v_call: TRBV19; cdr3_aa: CASSIVPPGVYGYTF; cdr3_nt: TGTGCCAGTAGTATAGTCCCGCCCGGAGTTTATGGCTACACCTTC
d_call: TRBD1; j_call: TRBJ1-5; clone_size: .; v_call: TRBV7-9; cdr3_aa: CASSSSTGLNQPQHF; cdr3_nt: TGTGCCAGCAGCTCATCGACAGGGTTGAATCAGCCCCAGCATTTT
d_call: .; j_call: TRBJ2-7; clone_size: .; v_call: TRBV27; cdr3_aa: CASSFSGQGGGEQYF; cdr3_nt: TGTGCCAGCAGTTTCTCCGGACAGGGAGGGGGCGAGCAGTACTTC
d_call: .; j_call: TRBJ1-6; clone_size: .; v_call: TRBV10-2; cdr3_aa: CASSESGRGNSPLHF; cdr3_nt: TGCGCCAGCAGTGAGTCGGGGAGGGGGAATTCACCCCTCCACTTT
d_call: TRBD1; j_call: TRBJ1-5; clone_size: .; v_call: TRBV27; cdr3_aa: CASSLLQGSNQPQHF; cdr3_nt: TGTGCCAGCAGTTTATTACAGGGGTCCAATCAGCCCCAGCATTTT
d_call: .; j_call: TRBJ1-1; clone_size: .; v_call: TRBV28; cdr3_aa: CASSVRGMNTEAFF; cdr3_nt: TGTGCCAGCAGCGTAAGAGGAATGAACACTGAAGCTTTCTTT
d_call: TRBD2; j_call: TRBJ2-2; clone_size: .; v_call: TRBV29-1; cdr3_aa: CSARTSGPTGELFF; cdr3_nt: TGCAGCGCCCGGACTAGCGGGCCCACCGGGGAGCTGTTTTTT
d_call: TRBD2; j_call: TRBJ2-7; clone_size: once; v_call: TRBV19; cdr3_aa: CASRTGTSGSYEQYF; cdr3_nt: TGTGCCAGCAGAACCGGGACTAGCGGGAGCTACGAGCAGTACTTC
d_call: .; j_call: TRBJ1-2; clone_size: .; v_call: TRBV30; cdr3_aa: CAWSMSGDSGYTF; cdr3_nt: TGTGCCTGGAGTATGTCAGGGGATAGTGGCTACACCTTC
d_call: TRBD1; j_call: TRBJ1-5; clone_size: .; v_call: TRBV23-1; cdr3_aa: CASSQGDRGLGQPQHF; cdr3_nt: TGCGCCAGCAGTCAGGGGGACAGGGGGCTGGGTCAGCCCCAGCATTTT
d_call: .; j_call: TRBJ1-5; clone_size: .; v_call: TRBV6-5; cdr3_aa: CASSLDSFSNQPQHF; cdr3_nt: TGTGCCAGCAGCCTCGACAGTTTTAGCAATCAGCCCCAGCATTTT
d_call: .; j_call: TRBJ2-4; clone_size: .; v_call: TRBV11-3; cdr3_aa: CASSLGGVGAKNIQYF; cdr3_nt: TGTGCCAGCAGCTTAGGCGGAGTGGGAGCCAAAAACATTCAGTACTTC
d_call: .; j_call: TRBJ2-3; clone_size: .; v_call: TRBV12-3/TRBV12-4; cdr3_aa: CASSSNTDTQYF; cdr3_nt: TGTGCCAGCAGTTCCAACACAGATACGCAGTATTTT
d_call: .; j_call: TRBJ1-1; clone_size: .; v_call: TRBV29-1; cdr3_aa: CSVREGNTEAFF; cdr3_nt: TGCAGCGTTAGGGAGGGTAACACTGAAGCTTTCTTT
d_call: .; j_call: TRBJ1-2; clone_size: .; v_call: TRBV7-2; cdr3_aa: CASSLEAAHGYTF; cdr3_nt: TGTGCCAGCAGCTTAGAGGCGGCCCATGGCTACACCTTC
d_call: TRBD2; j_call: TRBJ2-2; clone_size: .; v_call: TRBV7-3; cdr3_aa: CASSLLGGPGTGELFF; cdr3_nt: TGTGCCAGCAGCTTACTGGGAGGGCCCGGCACCGGGGAGCTGTTTTTT
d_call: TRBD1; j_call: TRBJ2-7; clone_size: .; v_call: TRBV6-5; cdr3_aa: CASSYTGTVYEQYF; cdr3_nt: TGTGCCAGCAGTTATACCGGGACAGTATACGAGCAGTACTTC
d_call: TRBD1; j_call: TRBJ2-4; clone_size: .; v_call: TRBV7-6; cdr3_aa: CASPTRGKAKNIQYF; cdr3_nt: TGTGCCAGCCCGACCAGGGGGAAGGCCAAAAACATTCAGTACTTC
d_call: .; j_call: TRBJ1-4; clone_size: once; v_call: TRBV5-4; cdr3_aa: CASSLINPGTNEKLFF; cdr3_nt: TGTGCCAGCAGCTTAATCAACCCCGGTACTAATGAAAAACTGTTTTTT
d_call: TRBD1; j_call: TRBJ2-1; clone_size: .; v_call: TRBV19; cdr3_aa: CASSTLTSLGQESYNEQFF; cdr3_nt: TGTGCCAGTAGTACCCTCACTTCTCTCGGACAGGAATCATACAATGAGCAGTTCTTC
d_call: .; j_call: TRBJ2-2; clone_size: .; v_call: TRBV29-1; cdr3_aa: CSVWGANTGELFF; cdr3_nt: TGCAGCGTTTGGGGGGCGAACACCGGGGAGCTGTTTTTT
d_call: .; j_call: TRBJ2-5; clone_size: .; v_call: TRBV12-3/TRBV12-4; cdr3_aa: CASSLSGSQYF; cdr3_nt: TGTGCCAGCAGTTTATCAGGATCCCAGTACTTC
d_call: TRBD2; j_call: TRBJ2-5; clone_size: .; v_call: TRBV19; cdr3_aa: CASSEWGGQETQYF; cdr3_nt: TGTGCCAGTTCCGAATGGGGGGGACAAGAGACCCAGTACTTC
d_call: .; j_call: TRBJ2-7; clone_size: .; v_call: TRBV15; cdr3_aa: CATRPISQYEQYF; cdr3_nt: TGTGCCACCCGCCCCATTAGCCAGTACGAGCAGTACTTC
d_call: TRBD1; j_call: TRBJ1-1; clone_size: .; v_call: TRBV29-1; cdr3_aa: CSVTQGAQAFF; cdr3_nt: TGCAGCGTAACCCAGGGGGCGCAAGCTTTCTTT
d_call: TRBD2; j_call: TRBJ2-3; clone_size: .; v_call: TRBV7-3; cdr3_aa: CASSPLAGRTDTQYF; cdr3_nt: TGTGCCAGCAGCCCCTTAGCGGGACGCACAGATACGCAGTATTTT
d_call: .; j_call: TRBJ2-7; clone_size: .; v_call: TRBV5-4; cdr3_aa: CASSLRGYEQYF; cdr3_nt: TGTGCCAGCAGCTTGAGGGGATACGAGCAGTACTTC
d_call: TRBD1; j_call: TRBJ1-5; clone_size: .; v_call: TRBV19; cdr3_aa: CASSFGTGKSNQPQHF; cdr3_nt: TGTGCCAGTAGTTTTGGGACAGGGAAAAGCAATCAGCCCCAGCATTTT
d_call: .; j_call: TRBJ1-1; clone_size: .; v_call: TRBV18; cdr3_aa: CASSPLGGATEAFF; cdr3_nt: TGTGCCAGCTCACCTCTTGGGGGGGCGACTGAAGCTTTCTTT
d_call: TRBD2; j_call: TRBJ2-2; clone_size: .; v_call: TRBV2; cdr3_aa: CASKRGGTGELFF; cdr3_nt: TGTGCCAGCAAGCGGGGCGGCACCGGGGAGCTGTTTTTT
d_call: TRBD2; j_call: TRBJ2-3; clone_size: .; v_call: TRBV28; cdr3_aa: CASSPAGGPTDTQYF; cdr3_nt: TGTGCCAGCAGCCCTGCGGGAGGGCCCACAGATACGCAGTATTTT
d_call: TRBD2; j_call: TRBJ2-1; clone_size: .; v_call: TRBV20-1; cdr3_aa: CSASEERGENEQFF; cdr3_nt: TGCAGTGCTAGTGAAGAGCGGGGAGAAAATGAGCAGTTCTTC
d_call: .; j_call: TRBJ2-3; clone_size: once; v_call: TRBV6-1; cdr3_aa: CASSDQRFGTDTQYF; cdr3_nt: TGTGCCAGCAGTGACCAGCGGTTTGGCACAGATACGCAGTATTTT
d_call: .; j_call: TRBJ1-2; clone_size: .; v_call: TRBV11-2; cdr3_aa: CASSYPSRGSLGYTF; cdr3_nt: TGTGCCAGCAGCTACCCATCTCGAGGGTCATTAGGCTACACCTTC
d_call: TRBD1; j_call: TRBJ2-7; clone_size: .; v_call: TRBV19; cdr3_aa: CASSIAARQGGSYEQYF; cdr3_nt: TGTGCCAGTAGTATAGCGGCCCGACAGGGTGGCAGCTACGAGCAGTACTTC
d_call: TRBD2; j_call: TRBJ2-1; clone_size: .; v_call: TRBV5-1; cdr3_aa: CASSLDLAGLYNEQFF; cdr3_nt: TGCGCCAGCAGCTTGGACCTAGCGGGATTATACAATGAGCAGTTCTTC
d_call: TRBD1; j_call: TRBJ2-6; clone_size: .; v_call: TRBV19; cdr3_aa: CASSIRDRVPTGANVLTF; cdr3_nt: TGTGCCAGTAGTATCAGGGACAGGGTTCCCACCGGGGCCAACGTCCTGACTTTC
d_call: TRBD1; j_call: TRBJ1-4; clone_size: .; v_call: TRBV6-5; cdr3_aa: CASKTGGSEKLFF; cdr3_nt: TGTGCCAGCAAGACAGGGGGGAGTGAAAAACTGTTTTTT
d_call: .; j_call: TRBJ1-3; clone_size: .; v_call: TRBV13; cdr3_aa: CASSLGTAGRGNTIYF; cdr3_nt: TGTGCCAGCAGCTTAGGGACCGCAGGCCGTGGAAACACCATATATTTT
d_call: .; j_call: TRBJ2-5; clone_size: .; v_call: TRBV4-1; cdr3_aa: CASSQRETQYF; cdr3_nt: TGCGCCAGCAGCCAACGAGAGACCCAGTACTTC
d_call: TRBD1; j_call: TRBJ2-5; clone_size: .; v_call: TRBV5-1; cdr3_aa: CASSLVARGQETQYF; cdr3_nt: TGCGCCAGCAGCTTGGTCGCCAGGGGGCAAGAGACCCAGTACTTC
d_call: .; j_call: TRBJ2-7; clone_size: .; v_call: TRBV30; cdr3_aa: CAQGPNSYEQYF; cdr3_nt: TGTGCTCAGGGCCCTAACTCCTACGAGCAGTACTTC